Listed here are 30 T cell receptor beta chains from one sample, sequenced in a study of cytomegalovirus exposure and HLA in healthy donors. The PCR used 60 Vbeta and 13 Jbeta primers. Only in-frame clones appear in the TCRdb table, and some are missing; sequencing was by immunoSEQ multiplex PCR. The sample includes about 170,000 clones, 85% of them seen just once. Source material: PBMCs. Receptor source: a boy younger than 10 in good health and CMV-seronegative.

The chain combines TRBV19 with TRBJ1-2; TRBD1 matches at 8 bases. V was pared by 11 bases and J by 2 bases, with 7 bases of the junction left unmatched. CDR3 length equals 13 residues. Germline CDR1 reads LNHDA; CDR2 reads SQIVND (reference sequence). CDR3 sequence reads: CAVAGGANYGYTF. In DNA form, the CDR3 reads TGTGCCGTTGCAGGGGGCGCAAACTATGGCTACACCTTC.

This clone occurred a few times. The V call is TRBV7-2, the J call TRBJ2-1, with 8 bases identical to TRBD2. V lost 3 bases, J lost 15 bases, and 16 bases stayed unmatched. The germline gives CDR1 SGHTA, CDR2 FQGNSA. The CDR3 covers 15 residues. CDR3 sequence reads: CASSFLGAGEFNGFF. CDR3 sequence (DNA): TGTGCCAGCAGCTTTCTTGGAGCGGGGGAATTTAATGGGTTCTTC.

The genes are TRBV10-2 and TRBJ2-7, with 8 bases matching TRBD2. The germline V gene encodes CDR1 WSHSY and CDR2 SAAADI. V trimming: 4 bases; J trimming: 6 bases; junction bases outside the gene matches: 5. The CDR3 length is 13 residues. The CDR3 is CASSGLAGSEQYF. In DNA form, the CDR3 reads TGCGCCAGCAGTGGATTAGCGGGAAGCGAGCAGTACTTC.

Of note for this clone: One junction end does not reproduce the germline sequence, and a read error may be involved. The V call is TRBV7-2, the J call TRBJ1-4; D may be TRBD1 (5 bases). Germline assignment: CDR1 SGHTA and CDR2 FQGNSA. This CDR3 is 17 amino acids long. CDR3 sequence reads: CAGSLNSLRVSNEKLFF. The CDR3 DNA reads TGTGCCGGCAGCTTAAACTCTCTCAGGGTTTCTAATGAAAAACTGTTTTTT. Full variable domain (missing parts from reference TRBV7-2 and TRBJ1-4): GAGVSQSPSNKVTEKGKDVELRCDPISGHTALYWYRQSLGQGLEFLIYFQGNSAPDKSGLPSDRFSAERTGGSVSTLTIQRTQQEDSAVYLCAGSLNSLRVSNEKLFFGSGTQLSVL.

J is TRBJ1-1 and V is TRBV5-1; TRBD1 might be the D (6 bases). V was pared by 5 bases and J by 1 base, with 9 bases between. This CDR3 is 13 amino acids long. Germline V gives CDR1 SGHRS, CDR2 YFSETQ. The CDR3 DNA follows: TGCGCCAGCAGTCAGGGGCCGAACACTGAAGCTTTCTTT. It yields the protein CASSQGPNTEAFF.

The chain recombines TRBV7-9 with TRBJ2-5, with 7 bases lining up with TRBD2. CDR1 is SEHNR and CDR2 is FQNEAQ in the germline V gene (reference sequence). Germline trimming cut 4 bases from V and 5 bases from J; bases unmatched to any gene: 1. The CDR3 spans 12 residues. The CDR3 is CASSSGGETQYF. The CDR3 bases are TGTGCCAGCAGCTCCGGGGGGGAGACCCAGTACTTC.

This chain links TRBV11-2 with TRBJ2-2, with TRBD2 matching over 8 bases. Germline CDR1 and CDR2: SGHAT and FQNNGV. The length of the CDR3 is 13 residues. Losses at the gene ends were 6 bases for V and 7 bases for J; bases not matched to a gene: 4. The CDR3 DNA reads TGTGCCAGCAGACTAGCGGACGGCGGGGAGCTGTTTTTT. This encodes CASRLADGGELFF.

The rearrangement joins TRBV2 to TRBJ2-7; TRBD1 matches at 8 bases. CDR1 is SNHLY, CDR2 FYNNEI, per germline. This CDR3 has 14 residues. V gave up 5 bases and J gave up 5 bases; unmatched junction bases: 8. The CDR3 nucleotides are TGTGCCAGCAGTCAGGACAGGGTGGGACACGAGCAGTACGTC. This gives the protein CASSQDRVGHEQYV.

The chain combines TRBV5-1 with TRBJ2-1; 11 nucleotides line up with TRBD2. J gave up 6 bases and V 4 bases, and 12 bases lay outside the gene matches. CDR1 is SGHRS and CDR2 is YFSETQ in the germline V gene. CDR3 length: 17 residues. CDR3 amino acids: CASSLLLTSGRFNEQFF. CDR3 in DNA: TGCGCCAGCAGCCTACTCCTTACTAGCGGGAGATTCAATGAGCAGTTCTTC.

This chain uses TRBV7-8 with TRBJ2-2; TRBD2 might be the D (6 bases). Trimming took off 5 bases at V and 5 bases at J, with 18 bases between the two ends. This CDR3 comprises 16 residues. Germline-derived CDR1 and CDR2 are SGHVS and FQNEAQ. The CDR3 spells CASSPGGVRTTGELFF. CDR3 coding DNA: TGTGCCAGCAGCCCAGGCGGGGTCAGGACAACCGGGGAGCTGTTTTTT.

The J gene is TRBJ2-6, the V gene TRBV5-4; D is unresolved. Germline CDR1 reads SGHNT; CDR2 reads YYREEE (reference sequence). The V and J ends lost 4 bases and 0 bases respectively, with 8 bases between them. The CDR3 length is 15 residues. The CDR3 DNA reads as TGTGCCAGCAGCCTTATTAGCTCTGGGGCCAACGTCCTGACTTTC. Its protein product is CASSLISSGANVLTF.

DNA of the CDR3: TGTGCCAGCAGCCCCAGGGGGGAGACAGATACGCAGTATTTT. Protein: CASSPRGETDTQYF. This chain joins TRBV11-2 and TRBJ2-3; a weak D match, TRBD1 (7 bases). The CDR3 is made up of 14 amino acids. V was clipped by 5 bases and J by 3 bases, with 12 bases between them. Germline V gene sequence: CDR1 SGHAT, CDR2 FQNNGV.

The chain carries TRBV6-1 and TRBJ1-2, with 7 bases fitting TRBD1. Germline values: CDR1 MNHNS, CDR2 SASEGT. The CDR3 is made up of 16 amino acids. The V and J ends lost 2 bases and 1 base, in that order; junction bases with no gene match: 7. In nucleotides, the CDR3 is TGTGCCAGCAGTGAATCGCTAACAGGGGTTAACTATGGCTACACCTTC. The encoded protein is CASSESLTGVNYGYTF.

This chain links TRBV5-6 with TRBJ1-1; D not resolved. The length of the CDR3 is 14 residues. The ends were cut back, 2 bases at V and 1 base at J, with 9 bases in the middle. Germline V gene data show CDR1 as SGHDT and CDR2 as YYEEEE. The CDR3 nucleotides are TGTGCCAGCAGCTTCGACATTTCGAACACTGAAGCTTTCTTT. Protein product: CASSFDISNTEAFF.

J is TRBJ2-5 and V is TRBV5-1, with D perhaps matching TRBD2 (5 bases). Germline-derived CDR1 and CDR2 are SGHRS and YFSETQ. This CDR3 is built from 14 residues. V was trimmed by 0 bases and J by 5 bases, leaving 11 bases between them. In nucleotides, the CDR3 is TGCGCCAGCAGCTTGGCCGGGATCGGGGAGACCCAGTACTTC. This codes for CASSLAGIGETQYF.

V and J are TRBV6-4 and TRBJ1-3; tentatively, D is TRBD1 (5 bases). The V gene's germline CDR1 is MRHNA and CDR2 SNTAGT. Trimming removed 3 bases at V and 4 bases at J, with 13 bases between. The CDR3 runs 15 residues. For the CDR3, the DNA is TGTGCCAGCAGTGAGTCCGGGGGTCCCGGAAACACCATATATTTT. Protein sequence: CASSESGGPGNTIYF.

This clone was counted only a few times. J is TRBJ2-4 and V is TRBV7-9, with TRBD1 matching 7 bases. This CDR3 has 17 amino acids. Per the germline V gene, CDR1 is SEHNR and CDR2 is FQNEAQ (reference sequence). The V and J ends lost 2 bases and 2 bases, in that order; junction bases with no gene match: 9. CDR3 sequence reads: CASSLSRQGEPKNIQYF. The CDR3 DNA follows: TGTGCCAGCAGCTTATCACGGCAGGGGGAACCCAAAAACATTCAGTACTTC.

This chain joins TRBV2 and TRBJ2-4, with unresolved D. With 6 bases removed from V and 0 bases from J, the gap between germline ends came to 18 bases. The CDR3 contains 17 residues. Per the germline V gene, CDR1 is SNHLY and CDR2 is FYNNEI. This CDR3 is CASSPASWALAKNIQYF. For the CDR3, the DNA is TGTGCCAGCAGCCCTGCCAGCTGGGCTCTAGCCAAAAACATTCAGTACTTC.

This chain links TRBV2 with TRBJ2-7, with 7 bases fitting TRBD1. V lost 6 bases and J lost 3; bases outside the gene matches: 8. The CDR3 extends over 14 amino acids. CDR1 SNHLY and CDR2 FYNNEI come from the germline V gene. The CDR3 DNA sequence: TGTGCCAGCAGGCCACAGCCAGGGGGCTACGAGCAGTACGTC. Amino acids: CASRPQPGGYEQYV.

The chain uses TRBV5-1 and TRBJ1-4; 8 bases align to TRBD1. The V gene's germline CDR1 is SGHRS and CDR2 YFSETQ. This CDR3 has 15 amino acids. V was clipped by 3 bases and J by 4 bases; unmatched bases: 5. DNA for the CDR3: TGCGCCAGCAGCTCGAGGACAGGGTATAATGAAAAACTGTTTTTT. This codes for CASSSRTGYNEKLFF.

The rearrangement uses TRBV14 and TRBJ1-4; D is unresolved. CDR1 is SGHDN, CDR2 FVKESK, per germline. The V gene lost 0 bases and the J gene lost 4 bases, with 12 bases spanning the gap. This CDR3 contains 16 residues. The CDR3 loop is CASSQDRGVFNEKLFF. The CDR3 DNA is TGTGCCAGCAGCCAAGATCGAGGCGTCTTTAATGAAAAACTGTTTTTT.

The rearrangement uses TRBV18 and TRBJ1-2, with D perhaps matching TRBD1 (5 bases). The CDR3 has 11 residues. CDR1 and CDR2 from the germline V gene are KGHSH and LQKENI. V lost 6 bases to trimming and J lost 8 bases, with 10 bases between them. Here the CDR3 DNA reads TGTGCCAGCTCTTCAGGGTGGGGCTACACCTTC. Translated, it gives CASSSGWGYTF.

This chain connects TRBV5-1 to TRBJ2-1, with D tentatively TRBD2 (5 bases). Germline CDR1 SGHRS, CDR2 YFSETQ. V dropped 6 bases and J dropped 7 bases, with 14 bases sitting between them. The CDR3 runs 13 residues. As DNA, the CDR3 is TGCGCCAGCAATCCATCGGCGGGTAATGAGCAGTTCTTC. Amino acid sequence: CASNPSAGNEQFF.

The rearrangement links TRBV7-9 to TRBJ2-5; a weak D match, TRBD1 (6 bases). Deletions cut 5 bases from V and 3 bases from J, with 16 bases between. CDR3 length: 15 amino acids. The germline gives CDR1 SEHNR, CDR2 FQNEAQ (reference sequence). This chain's CDR3 is CASSPTGEYEETQYF. CDR3 nucleotides: TGTGCCAGCAGCCCGACAGGAGAATATGAAGAGACCCAGTACTTC.

The chain joins TRBV11-2 to TRBJ2-7; perhaps TRBD2 as D (5 bases). V was pared by 2 bases and J by 4 bases, with 15 bases between. From germline, CDR1 is SGHAT and CDR2 FQNNGV. The CDR3 length is 15 residues. CDR3 bases: TGTGCCAGCAGCTTAACCCCAGAGGGATCTTACGAGCAGTACTTC. Translating gives CASSLTPEGSYEQYF.

The chain is built from TRBV27 and TRBJ1-5; 9 positions agree with TRBD1. CDR3 length equals 14 residues. Trimming took 4 bases from V and 6 from J; bases not matched to a gene: 4. Germline lookup yields CDR1 MNHEY and CDR2 SMNVEV (reference sequence). CDR3 sequence reads: CASSYTGGPQPQHF. For the CDR3, the DNA is TGTGCCAGCAGTTATACAGGGGGCCCTCAGCCCCAGCATTTT.

This clone was counted a single time. This sequence joins TRBV29-1 and TRBJ2-7; D not certain. Germline V gene data show CDR1 as SQVTM and CDR2 as ANQGSEA. CDR3 size: 11 residues. V gave up 5 bases and J gave up 3 bases, with 8 bases separating them. CDR3 sequence: CSVIRDYEQYV. CDR3 DNA: TGCAGCGTTATAAGGGACTACGAGCAGTACGTC.

J is TRBJ2-2 and V is TRBV28, with 7 positions matching TRBD2. The CDR3 sequence is 16 residues long. The germline V gene has CDR1 MDHEN and CDR2 SYDVKM. V was clipped by 0 bases and J by 1 base; unmatched bases: 2. For the CDR3, the DNA is TGTGCCAGCAGTTTATGGGGGGGGAAGAACACCGGGGAGCTGTTTTTT. Translating it yields CASSLWGGKNTGELFF.

The chain links TRBV19 to TRBJ2-7, with 7 bases aligning to TRBD1. CDR3 length: 14 residues. The trim removed 9 bases at V and 0 bases at J, leaving 8 bases unmatched. Germline V lookup: CDR1 LNHDA, CDR2 SQIVND (reference sequence). The CDR3: CARTGTDSSYEQYV. CDR3 nucleotide sequence: TGTGCCAGAACCGGGACAGACAGCTCCTACGAGCAGTACGTC.

The J gene is TRBJ2-7, the V gene TRBV30; 9 bases align to TRBD1. Germline V gene sequence: CDR1 GTSNPN, CDR2 SVGIG (reference sequence). V trimming: 5 bases; J trimming: 5 bases; junction bases outside the gene matches: 4. This CDR3 is built from 12 residues. The CDR3 region is CAWGTGPNEQYV. The CDR3 nucleotides are TGTGCCTGGGGGACAGGGCCCAACGAGCAGTACGTC.